Below, 30 T cell receptor beta chains from the same sample are listed, as sequenced in a study of blood T cell repertoires in COVID-19. TCRdb's table, derived via immunoSEQ multiplex PCR, lists solely in-frame clones and lacks some. The sample holds approximately 290,000 clones; 80% to 95% are singletons and the top ten take roughly 1.1%. Sequencing was carried out using PBMCs or T cells enriched from blood (not recorded which). These receptors were collected from a young woman who had recovered from COVID-19.

The rearrangement links TRBV12-3 or TRBV12-4 to TRBJ1-2; D might be TRBD1 (6 bases). V was shortened by 6 bases and J by 5 bases, with 13 bases between the two germline ends. The CDR3 extends over 13 amino acids. CDR3 in amino acids: CASSHREGYGYTF. The DNA of the CDR3 is TGTGCCAGCAGCCACAGGGAAGGGTATGGCTACACCTTC.

This chain links TRBV30 with TRBJ2-2; the match to TRBD2 covers 9 bases. Germline lookup yields CDR1 GTSNPN and CDR2 SVGIG (reference sequence). V was clipped by 0 bases and J by 8 bases; unmatched bases: 7. The CDR3 covers 15 residues. The CDR3 nucleotides read TGTGCCTGGAGTGTAACGGGACTAGCTGTTGGGGAGCTGTTTTTT. The encoded protein is CAWSVTGLAVGELFF.

The chain combines TRBV27 with TRBJ2-1, with 8 bases matching TRBD1. V trimming: 6 bases; J trimming: 6 bases; junction bases outside the gene matches: 19. Germline V gives CDR1 MNHEY, CDR2 SMNVEV (reference sequence). The CDR3 consists of 18 residues. The CDR3 DNA follows: TGTGCCAGCAGGACGCTTCGACAGGGGTCTACGCGGTTCAATGAGCAGTTCTTC. This sequence encodes CASRTLRQGSTRFNEQFF.

The gene calls are TRBV6-5 and TRBJ1-2, with D unclear. CDR1 MNHEY and CDR2 SVGAGI come from the germline V gene. The CDR3 spans 14 residues. V was clipped by 0 bases and J by 8 bases, with 13 bases between them. CDR3 residues: CASSYSELSGGYTF. As DNA, the CDR3 is TGTGCCAGCAGTTACTCGGAACTTTCAGGCGGCTACACCTTC.

This clone is a singleton in its sample. This chain uses TRBV5-1 with TRBJ1-1; D is possibly TRBD1 (6 bases). The V and J ends lost 0 bases and 4 bases respectively, with 13 bases between them. This CDR3 is built from 15 residues. Germline V gene lookup returns CDR1 SGHRS and CDR2 YFSETQ. The CDR3 region has the DNA TGCGCCAGCAGCTTGGGTTCAGGGGCGCGCACTGAAGCTTTCTTT. Translation: CASSLGSGARTEAFF.

The rearrangement uses TRBV3-1 (or the pseudogene TRBV3-2) and TRBJ2-7; TRBD2 matches 9 bases. Trimming cost V 3 bases and J 0 bases; bases outside gene matches: 3. From germline, CDR1 is LGHDT and CDR2 YNNKEL (reference sequence). The CDR3 is 15 residues long. The CDR3: CASSHSGSYSYEQYF. The CDR3 DNA is TGTGCCAGCAGCCATAGCGGGAGCTACTCCTACGAGCAGTACTTC.

The rearrangement links TRBV19 to TRBJ2-1; 7 bases align to TRBD2. The CDR3 consists of 13 residues. The V gene end was trimmed by 7 bases and the J gene end by 9 bases; junction bases not matched to a gene: 9. Germline CDR1 is LNHDA and CDR2 is SQIVND (reference sequence). CDR3 loop: CASNGGGFREQFF. In DNA form, the CDR3 reads TGTGCCAGTAATGGGGGGGGGTTTCGTGAGCAGTTCTTC.

The chain has TRBV30 and TRBJ2-7; 9 bases match TRBD2. CDR3 length: 13 residues. Germline assignment: CDR1 GTSNPN and CDR2 SVGIG (reference sequence). The V and J ends lost 5 bases and 4 bases, in that order; junction bases with no gene match: 6. The CDR3 bases are TGTGCCTGGGCGGGGGGGCTGCTTTACGAGCAGTACTTC. Its protein is CAWAGGLLYEQYF.

This clone was detected once. V gene TRBV5-1 combines with J gene TRBJ2-7, with 7 positions matching TRBD2. V shed 1 base and J 5 bases; nucleotides not matched to a gene: 9. Per the germline V gene, CDR1 is SGHRS and CDR2 is YFSETQ. This CDR3 comprises 15 residues. Here the CDR3 DNA reads TGCGCCAGCAGCTTGTATGCGGGAGAGGCGAACGAGCAGTACTTC. It specifies CASSLYAGEANEQYF.

The chain carries TRBV5-4 and TRBJ2-1; 10 bases are shared with TRBD1. Germline assignment: CDR1 SGHNT and CDR2 YYREEE (reference sequence). The CDR3 extends over 15 amino acids. With V trimmed by 4 bases and J by 7 bases, 8 bases remained unmatched. The CDR3 DNA reads TGTGCCAGCAGCGCCGGACAGGGGGTCGGAAATGAGCAGTTCTTC. It codes for CASSAGQGVGNEQFF.

The chain combines TRBV5-6 with TRBJ2-7; TRBD2 is a possible D gene (5 bases). The CDR3 sequence is 15 residues long. V lost 3 bases, J lost 2 bases, and 15 bases lay in between. CDR1 is SGHDT, CDR2 YYEEEE, per germline. CDR3 DNA sequence: TGTGCCAGCAGCTCCGGGATAGCGCCAGCCTACGAGCAGTACTTC. It encodes CASSSGIAPAYEQYF. Combining the CDR3 with reference TRBV5-6 and TRBJ2-7 gives the whole variable domain DAGVTQSPTHLIKTRGQQVTLRCSPKSGHDTVSWYQQALGQGPQFIFQYYEEEERQRGNFPDRFSGHQFPNYSSELNVNALLLGDSALYLCASSSGIAPAYEQYFGPGTRLTVT.

V is TRBV9 and J is TRBJ2-2; no reliable D call. Germline V gene lookup returns CDR1 SGDLS and CDR2 YYNGEE. With 0 bases removed from V and 5 bases from J, the gap between germline ends came to 2 bases. This CDR3 has 12 residues. CDR3 nucleotides: TGTGCCAGCAGCGTAGCGACCGGGGAGCTGTTTTTT. Translating it yields CASSVATGELFF.

The V call is TRBV5-1, the J call TRBJ2-5; 7 bases line up with TRBD2. CDR3 length: 14 residues. The germline gives CDR1 SGHRS, CDR2 YFSETQ. V shed 2 bases and J 1 base; nucleotides not matched to a gene: 2. CDR3 DNA sequence: TGCGCCAGCAGCTTAAGCGGGATCCAAGAGACCCAGTACTTC. Protein sequence: CASSLSGIQETQYF.

This sequence joins TRBV19 and TRBJ1-4; TRBD1 might be the D (6 bases). Germline loops: CDR1 LNHDA, CDR2 SQIVND (reference sequence). The ends were cut back, 4 bases at V and 11 bases at J, with 20 bases in the middle. There are 15 residues in the CDR3. The CDR3 loop is CASSTTGMPLRKLFF. CDR3 coding DNA: TGTGCCAGTAGTACCACAGGGATGCCCTTGAGGAAACTGTTTTTT.

The V call is TRBV28, the J call TRBJ2-7, with D perhaps TRBD2 (5 bases). Trimming cost V 10 bases and J 2 bases, with 9 bases left between them. Per germline, CDR1 MDHEN and CDR2 SYDVKM. The CDR3 contains 11 residues. DNA of the CDR3: TGTGCCATCTCGGAGGCCTACGAGCAGTACTTC. This encodes CAISEAYEQYF.

V and J are TRBV7-8 and TRBJ2-3; unclear D gene. This CDR3 has 13 amino acids. V was cut by 6 bases and J by 1 base, with 8 bases left in between. Germline values: CDR1 SGHVS, CDR2 FQNEAQ. The CDR3 spells CASRFSGTDTQYF. The CDR3 DNA reads as TGTGCCAGCAGGTTCTCTGGCACAGATACGCAGTATTTT.

A few counts support this clone. The V gene is TRBV5-6, the J gene TRBJ2-2, with D perhaps TRBD2 (6 bases). Looked up from germline, CDR1 is SGHDT and CDR2 is YYEEEE. The CDR3 covers 16 residues. The germline V and J ends were trimmed by 0 bases and 4 bases, with 13 bases remaining between them. The CDR3 DNA reads as TGTGCCAGCAGCTTGGCCGGAGGGGAGAGCACCGGGGAGCTGTTTTTT. Translating gives CASSLAGGESTGELFF.

The chain has TRBV11-2 and TRBJ2-5; TRBD1 might be the D (6 bases). The CDR3 covers 14 residues. Trimming took 7 bases from V and 4 from J, leaving 16 bases between them. Germline V gene sequence: CDR1 SGHAT, CDR2 FQNNGV. The CDR3, as DNA: TGTGCCAGCAAATCCTACAGGGACCGAGAGACCCAGTACTTC. Translating gives CASKSYRDRETQYF.

CDR3 in DNA: TGTGCCAGCAGCAAAGATCATAGGAGGGGGAACACTGAAGCTTTCTTT. This gives the protein CASSKDHRRGNTEAFF. V usage is TRBV21-1 and J usage is TRBJ1-1. TRBV21-1 is flagged as a pseudogene. This CDR3 is 16 amino acids long.

The rearrangement joins TRBV19 to TRBJ1-2; TRBD1 matches 8 bases. The CDR3 is 13 amino acids. Germline V lookup: CDR1 LNHDA, CDR2 SQIVND (reference sequence). Trimming cost V 4 bases and J 7 bases; bases outside gene matches: 5. CDR3: CASSSRGQSGYTF. CDR3 in DNA: TGTGCCAGTAGTAGCAGGGGGCAAAGTGGCTACACCTTC. The variable domain in full, completed from reference TRBV19 and TRBJ1-2, reads DGGITQSPKYLFRKEGQNVTLSCEQNLNHDAMYWYRQDPGQGLRLIYYSQIVNDFQKGDIAEGYSVSREKKESFPLTVTSAQKNPTAFYLCASSSRGQSGYTFGSGTRLTVV.

The V call is TRBV5-4, the J call TRBJ2-4, with D possibly being TRBD2 (6 bases). From germline, CDR1 is SGHNT and CDR2 YYREEE (reference sequence). The CDR3 totals 13 residues. V lost 1 base and J 7 bases, leaving 9 bases between the germline ends. The CDR3 DNA reads as TGTGCCAGCAGCTTGAAGGGAGGCAACATTCAGTACTTC. Amino acid sequence: CASSLKGGNIQYF. Together with reference TRBV5-4 and TRBJ2-4, the CDR3 gives the full variable domain: ETGVTQSPTHLIKTRGQQVTLRCSSQSGHNTVSWYQQALGQGPQFIFQYYREEENGRGNFPPRFSGLQFPNYSSELNVNALELDDSALYLCASSLKGGNIQYFGAGTRLSVL.

The V call is TRBV7-9, the J call TRBJ1-5; weak D call: TRBD1 (5 bases). The CDR3 loop spans 15 amino acids. Trimming removed 3 bases at V and 0 bases at J, with 9 bases between. Germline values: CDR1 SEHNR, CDR2 FQNEAQ (reference sequence). The CDR3 coding sequence is TGTGCCAGCAGCTTCGCGGGGGGTAGCAATCAGCCCCAGCATTTT. Protein sequence: CASSFAGGSNQPQHF.

About this clone itself: A single base is all that separates this from a far larger clone, so a read error is likely. The chain employs TRBV28 and TRBJ2-1; the match to TRBD2 covers 13 bases. Germline CDR1 is MDHEN and CDR2 is SYDVKM. CDR3 length: 15 residues. V lost 5 bases and J lost 4; bases outside the gene matches: 2. The CDR3 region is CASSGTSGEYNEQFF. The CDR3 nucleotides are TGTGCCAGCAGTGGGACTAGCGGGGAGTACAATGAGCAGTTCTTC.

The chain carries TRBV19 and TRBJ1-1; 11 bases fit TRBD1. With 3 bases clipped from V and 7 bases from J, the junction kept 7 bases outside the gene matches. This CDR3 comprises 15 residues. CDR1 is LNHDA, CDR2 SQIVND, per germline (reference sequence). The CDR3 reads CASSIGTGGGFEAFF. For the CDR3, the DNA is TGTGCCAGTAGTATCGGGACAGGGGGTGGATTTGAAGCTTTCTTT.

This clone was seen a single time. The chain is built from TRBV5-6 and TRBJ2-3; D possibly corresponds to TRBD2 (5 bases). Germline V gene lookup returns CDR1 SGHDT and CDR2 YYEEEE. This CDR3 contains 13 residues. V gave up 4 bases and J gave up 5 bases, with 11 bases separating them. The CDR3 loop reads CASSPPREDTQYF. For the CDR3, the DNA is TGTGCCAGCAGCCCCCCCCGGGAAGATACGCAGTATTTT.

CDR3 region: CASSHGRNTEAFF. The CDR3 DNA sequence: TGTGCCAGCAGCCATGGGAGGAACACTGAAGCTTTCTTT. This chain uses TRBV3-1 (or the pseudogene TRBV3-2) with TRBJ1-1, with D unclear. Germline V gene sequence: CDR1 LGHDT, CDR2 YNNKEL (reference sequence). The V and J ends lost 3 bases and 1 base respectively, with 6 bases between them. The CDR3 sequence is 13 residues long.

To note about this clone: The same CDR3 also results from other DNA sequences found in this sample. V is TRBV5-1 and J is TRBJ1-1; D gene ambiguous. V lost 0 bases, J lost 2 bases, and 8 bases lay in between. Germline values: CDR1 SGHRS, CDR2 YFSETQ. The CDR3 is made up of 14 amino acids. The CDR3 spells CASSLGGGNTEAFF. CDR3 nucleotide sequence: TGCGCCAGCAGCTTGGGCGGAGGAAACACTGAAGCTTTCTTT.

The chain couples TRBV5-1 to TRBJ1-5, with a possible D match to TRBD1 (6 bases). The CDR3 has 14 amino acids. Trimming stripped 2 bases from V and 4 bases from J, with 10 bases between. Germline V gene sequence: CDR1 SGHRS, CDR2 YFSETQ. CDR3 amino acids: CASSFGGRNQPQHF. CDR3 nucleotide sequence: TGCGCCAGCAGCTTCGGGGGGCGGAATCAGCCCCAGCATTTT.

This chain joins TRBV20-1 and TRBJ2-3, with 7 nucleotides matching TRBD2. The CDR3 extends over 14 amino acids. V trimming: 3 bases; J trimming: 1 base; junction bases outside the gene matches: 4. Germline CDR1 and CDR2: DFQATT and SNEGSKA (reference sequence). CDR3 DNA sequence: TGCAGTGCTAGTCGGGCGGGGGGCACAGATACGCAGTATTTT. Residues: CSASRAGGTDTQYF.

This clone was seen just once. The chain recombines TRBV6-5 with TRBJ1-1; no clear D gene. The V and J ends lost 7 bases and 8 bases respectively, with 23 bases between them. From germline, CDR1 is MNHEY and CDR2 SVGAGI. The CDR3 runs to 15 residues. The CDR3, as DNA: TGTGCCAGCACTTCCTCTGAGGGCTCCCAACCCGAAGCTTTCTTT. Translation gives CASTSSEGSQPEAFF.